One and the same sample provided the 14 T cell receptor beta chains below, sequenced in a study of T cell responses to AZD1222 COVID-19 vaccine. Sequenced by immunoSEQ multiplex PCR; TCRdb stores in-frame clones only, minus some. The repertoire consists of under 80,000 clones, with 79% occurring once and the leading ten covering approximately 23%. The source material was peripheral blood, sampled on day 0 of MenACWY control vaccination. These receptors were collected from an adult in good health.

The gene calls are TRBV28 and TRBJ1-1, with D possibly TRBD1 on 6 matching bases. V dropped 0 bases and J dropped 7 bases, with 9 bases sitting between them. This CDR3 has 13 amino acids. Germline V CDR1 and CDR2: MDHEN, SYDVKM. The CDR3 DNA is TGTGCCAGCAGTTTATGGGGGGGCCTTGAAGCTTTCTTT. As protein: CASSLWGGLEAFF.

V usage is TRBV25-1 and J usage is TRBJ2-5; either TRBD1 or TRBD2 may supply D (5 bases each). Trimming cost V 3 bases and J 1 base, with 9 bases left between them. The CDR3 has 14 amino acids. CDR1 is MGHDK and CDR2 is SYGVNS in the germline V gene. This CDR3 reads CASSEGDFQETQYF. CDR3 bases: TGTGCCAGCAGTGAGGGGGATTTCCAAGAGACCCAGTACTTC.

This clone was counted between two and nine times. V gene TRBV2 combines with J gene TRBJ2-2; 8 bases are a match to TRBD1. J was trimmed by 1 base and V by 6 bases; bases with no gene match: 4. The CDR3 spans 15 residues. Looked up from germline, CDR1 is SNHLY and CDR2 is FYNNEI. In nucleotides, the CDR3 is TGTGCCAGCAGGGGAGGACAGGGGAACACCGGGGAGCTGTTTTTT. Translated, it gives CASRGGQGNTGELFF.

DNA for the CDR3: TGTGCCAGCAGTTTAGTACTCACCGGGGAGCTGTTTTTT. It codes for CASSLVLTGELFF. The J gene is TRBJ2-2, the V gene TRBV28, with unresolved D. The CDR3 spans 13 residues. Trimming removed 2 bases from V and 4 bases from J, with 5 bases in between. CDR1 MDHEN and CDR2 SYDVKM come from the germline V gene.

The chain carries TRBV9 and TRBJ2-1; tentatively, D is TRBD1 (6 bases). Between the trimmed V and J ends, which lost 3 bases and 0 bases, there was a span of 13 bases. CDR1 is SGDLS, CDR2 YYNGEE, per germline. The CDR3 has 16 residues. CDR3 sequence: CASSATQGSSYNEQFF. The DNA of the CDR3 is TGTGCCAGCAGCGCGACACAGGGTAGCTCCTACAATGAGCAGTTCTTC.

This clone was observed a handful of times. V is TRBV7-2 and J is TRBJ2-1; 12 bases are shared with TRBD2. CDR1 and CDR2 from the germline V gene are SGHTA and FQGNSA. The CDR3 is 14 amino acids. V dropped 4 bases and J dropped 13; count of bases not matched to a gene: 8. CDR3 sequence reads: CASSSTSGRPPQFF. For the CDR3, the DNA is TGTGCCAGCAGCTCGACTAGCGGGAGACCACCCCAGTTCTTC.

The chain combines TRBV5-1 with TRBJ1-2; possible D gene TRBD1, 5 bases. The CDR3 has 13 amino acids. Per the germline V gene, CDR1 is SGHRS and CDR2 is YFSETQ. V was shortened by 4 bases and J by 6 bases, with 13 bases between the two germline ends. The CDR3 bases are TGCGCCAGCAGCCCTCGGGGGATGGATGGCTACACCTTC. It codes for CASSPRGMDGYTF.

CDR3 sequence: CASSQDRDPEAFF. The CDR3 coding sequence is TGTGCCAGCAGCCAGGACAGGGACCCTGAAGCTTTCTTT. The rearrangement joins TRBV11-2 to TRBJ1-1; 8 bases fit TRBD1. Per the germline V gene, CDR1 is SGHAT and CDR2 is FQNNGV. V lost 5 bases to trimming and J lost 6 bases; unmatched junction nucleotides: 5. The CDR3 runs 13 residues.

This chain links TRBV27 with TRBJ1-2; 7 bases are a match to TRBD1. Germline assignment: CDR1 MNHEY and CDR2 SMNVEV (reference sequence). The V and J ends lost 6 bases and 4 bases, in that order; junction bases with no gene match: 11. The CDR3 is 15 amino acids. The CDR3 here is CASRLSDRAPYGYTF. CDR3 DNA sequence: TGTGCCAGCAGACTCTCCGACAGGGCTCCCTATGGCTACACCTTC.

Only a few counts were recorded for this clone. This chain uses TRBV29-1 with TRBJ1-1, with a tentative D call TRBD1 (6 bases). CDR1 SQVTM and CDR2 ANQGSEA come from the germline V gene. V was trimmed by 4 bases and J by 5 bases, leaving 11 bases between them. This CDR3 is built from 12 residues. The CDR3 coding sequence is TGCAGCGTTGGAACAGGGAGGACTGAAGCTTTCTTT. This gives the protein CSVGTGRTEAFF.

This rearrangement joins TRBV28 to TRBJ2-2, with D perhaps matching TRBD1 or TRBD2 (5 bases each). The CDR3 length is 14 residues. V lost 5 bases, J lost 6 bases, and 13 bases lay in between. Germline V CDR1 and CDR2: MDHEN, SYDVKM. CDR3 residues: CASSATGTPGELFF. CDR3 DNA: TGTGCCAGCAGTGCGACCGGGACCCCCGGGGAGCTGTTTTTT.

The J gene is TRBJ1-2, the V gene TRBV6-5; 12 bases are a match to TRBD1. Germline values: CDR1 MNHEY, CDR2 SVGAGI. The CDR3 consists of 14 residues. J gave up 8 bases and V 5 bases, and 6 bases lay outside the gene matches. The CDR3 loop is CASSPGQGAKGYTF. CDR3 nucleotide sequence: TGTGCCAGCAGTCCGGGACAGGGGGCAAAAGGCTACACCTTC.

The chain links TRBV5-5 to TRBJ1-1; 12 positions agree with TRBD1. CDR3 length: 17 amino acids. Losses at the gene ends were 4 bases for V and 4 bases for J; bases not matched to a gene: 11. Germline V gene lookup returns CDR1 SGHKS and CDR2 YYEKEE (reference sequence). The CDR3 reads CASSQEGQGAWATEAFF. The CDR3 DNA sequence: TGTGCCAGCAGCCAGGAGGGACAGGGGGCATGGGCCACTGAAGCTTTCTTT.

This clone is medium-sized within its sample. The CDR3 here is CASSMGNRYSNQPQHF. CDR3 sequence (DNA): TGTGCCAGTAGTATGGGGAACAGGTATAGCAATCAGCCCCAGCATTTT. The chain links TRBV19 to TRBJ1-5, with D perhaps matching TRBD1 (5 bases). Trimming removed 3 bases at V and 0 bases at J, with 12 bases between. Germline CDR1 LNHDA, CDR2 SQIVND (reference sequence). The CDR3 has 16 residues.